One sample yielded the 16 T cell receptor beta chains listed below, sequenced in a study of T-cell memory formation after mild COVID-19. TCRdb itself ran the 5' RACE reads through MiXCR, one entry per CDR3 protein. Seen here are around 340,000 distinct CDR3 sequences, approximately 15% observed once, and the top ten hold 22%. Sequenced material: PBMCs or a T cell subset sorted from them (not recorded which). These receptors originate from a man younger than 30 who had mild COVID-19 (a few samples of this study predate the infection). Cell type and time point are not known.

This clonotype was found a few times. This chain links TRBV4-3 with TRBJ2-5; TRBD2 aligns across 9 bases. V shed 4 bases and J 5 bases; nucleotides not matched to a gene: 11. This CDR3 contains 16 residues. Germline assignment: CDR1 LGHNA and CDR2 YSLEER. CDR3 coding DNA: TGCGCCAGCAGCCCCTGGGGGGCGGGGGGGCCGGAGACCCAGTACTTC. It specifies CASSPWGAGGPETQYF.

The J gene is TRBJ2-3, the V gene TRBV5-4; weak D call: TRBD2 (6 bases). Deletions cut 4 bases from V and 3 bases from J, with 15 bases between. The CDR3 has 15 residues. Germline CDR1 SGHNT, CDR2 YYREEE (reference sequence). CDR3 loop: CASSLLGTGTDTQYF. The CDR3 DNA reads TGTGCCAGCAGCCTCTTGGGGACTGGAACAGATACGCAGTATTTT.

The rearrangement links TRBV4-3 to TRBJ1-2; D is possibly TRBD1 (5 bases). Trimming took 0 bases from V and 0 from J, leaving 17 bases between them. Germline lookup yields CDR1 LGHNA and CDR2 YSLEER. The CDR3 spans 18 residues. As DNA, the CDR3 is TGCGCCAGCAGCCAAGATTATTGGGGGACCCGGGCTAACTATGGCTACACCTTC. Its protein product is CASSQDYWGTRANYGYTF.

A few counts support this clonotype. The V and J genes are TRBV7-2 and TRBJ2-2; D uncertain. Deletions cut 3 bases from V and 1 base from J, with 3 bases between. The CDR3 is 13 residues long. Germline CDR1 reads SGHTA; CDR2 reads FQGNSA. Written as DNA, the CDR3 is TGTGCCAGCAGCTTTAGGAACACCGGGGAGCTGTTTTTT. Protein: CASSFRNTGELFF.

The rearrangement joins TRBV6-4 to TRBJ1-1; D unresolved. CDR1 and CDR2 from the germline V gene are MRHNA and SNTAGT. Trimming removed 0 bases at V and 7 bases at J, with 15 bases between. The CDR3 is 15 amino acids. Here the CDR3 reads CASSDSSGSSHEAFF. The CDR3 DNA sequence: TGTGCCAGCAGTGACTCGTCGGGGAGCAGCCATGAAGCTTTCTTT.

This clonotype was observed a handful of times. The chain links TRBV6-5 to TRBJ2-2; D perhaps matches TRBD1 (6 bases). Trimming took off 0 bases at V and 5 bases at J, with 19 bases between the two ends. Germline V CDR1 and CDR2: MNHEY, SVGAGI. The CDR3 is 18 amino acids. The CDR3, as DNA: TGTGCCAGCAGTTACTCGATAATTCTGGGGGCGAGGACCGGGGAGCTGTTTTTT. This encodes CASSYSIILGARTGELFF.

The rearrangement links TRBV4-1 to TRBJ1-5, with D hard to call. Germline-derived CDR1 and CDR2 are MGHRA and YSYEKL. Trimming took off 5 bases at V and 0 bases at J, with 14 bases between the two ends. The CDR3 length is 16 residues. The CDR3 region is CASSYRGQDSNQPQHF. CDR3 nucleotide sequence: TGCGCCAGCAGCTACCGTGGGCAGGATAGCAATCAGCCCCAGCATTTT.

The chain joins TRBV6-6 to TRBJ1-6; D is uncertain. Trimming cost V 3 bases and J 7 bases, with 10 bases left between them. The CDR3 contains 14 residues. Germline CDR1 MNHNY, CDR2 SVGAGI (reference sequence). CDR3 sequence: CASSYFEINSPLHF. CDR3 in DNA: TGTGCCAGCAGTTATTTTGAGATCAATTCACCCCTCCACTTT.

This clonotype occurred a few times. At one end, the junction sequence differs from germline, possibly due to a read error. The V call is TRBV20-1, the J call TRBJ2-4; 9 positions match TRBD1. CDR1 DFQATT and CDR2 SNEGSKA come from the germline V gene (reference sequence). The CDR3 has 13 residues. The CDR3 sequence: CSAGPPTGTGKHF. As DNA, the CDR3 is TGCAGTGCTGGGCCCCCGACCGGGACAGGGAAGCACTTC.

This clonotype was observed a handful of times. The gene calls are TRBV28 and TRBJ2-7; 7 bases are a match to TRBD1. Germline assignment: CDR1 MDHEN and CDR2 SYDVKM. After removal of 6 bases from V and 7 bases from J, the junction contained 15 bases not matched to a gene. The CDR3 runs 15 residues. The CDR3 DNA is TGTGCCAGCAGCCCAACAACCACAGGGGAGAGGGAGCAGTACGTC. It encodes CASSPTTTGEREQYV.

The chain combines TRBV5-1 with TRBJ2-3, with D possibly being TRBD2 (5 bases). Trimming left V 4 bases short and J 5 bases short, with 14 bases between. Germline assignment: CDR1 SGHRS and CDR2 YFSETQ. The CDR3 runs 14 residues. The CDR3 is CASSRGSTGDTQYF. The CDR3 DNA reads TGCGCCAGCAGCCGCGGGTCAACGGGAGATACGCAGTATTTT.

This clonotype was counted many times. This chain connects TRBV9 to TRBJ2-7, with D possibly being TRBD1 or TRBD2 (5 bases each). V lost 7 bases and J 0 bases, leaving 11 bases between the germline ends. The CDR3 spans 13 residues. Per germline, CDR1 SGDLS and CDR2 YYNGEE. CDR3 nucleotides: TGTGCCAGCTCCGTGGGGGACTCCTACGAGCAGTACTTC. As protein: CASSVGDSYEQYF.

In nucleotides, the CDR3 is TGTGCCAGCATACTAGCCGGGACCGAGACCTACAATGAGCAGTTCTTC. It codes for CASILAGTETYNEQFF. This chain links TRBV6-6 with TRBJ2-1; D might be TRBD2 (6 bases). V lost 7 bases to trimming and J lost 2 bases, with 18 bases between them. CDR1 and CDR2 (germline): MNHNY, SVGAGI (reference sequence). The CDR3 runs 16 residues.

J is TRBJ2-5 and V is TRBV7-9, with D unresolved. Germline values: CDR1 SEHNR, CDR2 FQNEAQ (reference sequence). Between the trimmed V and J ends, which lost 6 bases and 5 bases, there was a span of 16 bases. The CDR3 extends over 14 amino acids. CDR3 loop: CASRSGAVWETQYF. CDR3 DNA sequence: TGTGCCAGCAGATCAGGAGCCGTCTGGGAGACCCAGTACTTC.

The sample holds many counts of this clonotype. The V and J genes are TRBV12-3 or TRBV12-4 and TRBJ1-5; 9 bases match TRBD1. This CDR3 has 13 amino acids. J gave up 6 bases and V 8 bases, and 5 bases lay outside the gene matches. This chain's CDR3 is CASRDRVVQPQHF. The CDR3 nucleotides read TGTGCCAGCCGGGACAGGGTAGTTCAGCCCCAGCATTTT.

The rearrangement uses TRBV29-1 and TRBJ2-5; D not certain. Germline V gene sequence: CDR1 SQVTM, CDR2 ANQGSEA. Trimming removed 6 bases at V and 4 bases at J, with 12 bases between. The CDR3 is made up of 12 amino acids. The DNA of the CDR3 is TGCAGCGTCCGTGGGGATGGAGAGACCCAGTACTTC. Protein sequence: CSVRGDGETQYF.